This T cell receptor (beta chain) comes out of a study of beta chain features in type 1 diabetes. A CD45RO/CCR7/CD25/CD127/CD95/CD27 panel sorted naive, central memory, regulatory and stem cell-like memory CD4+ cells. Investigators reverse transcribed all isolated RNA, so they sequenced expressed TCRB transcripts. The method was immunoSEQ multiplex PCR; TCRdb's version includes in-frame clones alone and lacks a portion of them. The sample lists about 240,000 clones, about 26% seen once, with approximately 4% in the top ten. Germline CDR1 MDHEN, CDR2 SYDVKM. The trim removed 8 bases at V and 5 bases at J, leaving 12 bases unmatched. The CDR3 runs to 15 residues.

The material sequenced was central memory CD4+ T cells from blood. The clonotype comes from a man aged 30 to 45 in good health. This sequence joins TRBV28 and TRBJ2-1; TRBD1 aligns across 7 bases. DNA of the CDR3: TGTGCCAGCCTCACCTCCGGGACAGCCAACAATGAGCAGTTCTTC. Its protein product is CASLTSGTANNEQFF.